In its sample, the clone carrying this T cell receptor delta chain was seen a few times. The antigen is not known. This may arise from a read error, as a much more abundant clone is one base away. The sample originates from a study of Vδ1+ human thymocytes. RNA was extracted from the cells and then reverse transcribed. Pooled V-gene forward primers with one constant-region reverse primer generated the CDR3 amplicons by multiplex PCR. TCRdb ran CATT on the multiplex PCR reads. The sample shows 20,000 to 25,000 delta-chain clones, 25% to 30% of them seen only once. Germline V gene data show CDR1 as TSWWSYY and CDR2 as QGS. V lost 4 bases, J lost 3 bases, and 16 bases stayed unmatched. The CDR3 is made up of 18 amino acids. Study outcomes and limitations: Despite high sort purity, roughly 20% of thymic T cell receptor delta sequences were Vdelta2. Highly polyclonal TRG and TRD repertoires with Gaussian CDR3 length distributions appeared in thymus.

Thymocytes were sorted as CD3+ TCRVdelta1+ TCRVdelta2- after alphabeta T cell depletion. Source material: Vdelta1+ gamma-delta thymocytes from the thymus. The subset denotes: FACS-sorted CD3+ TCRalphabeta- TCRVdelta1+ TCRVdelta2- thymocytes. The origin of this receptor is a boy under two years old who had congenital heart surgery. V is TRDV1 and J is TRDJ1, with 8 positions matching TRDD3. CDR3 residues: CALGGKRKNTGGADKLIF. CDR3 DNA sequence: TGTGCTCTTGGGGGCAAAAGGAAGAACACTGGGGGCGCCGATAAACTCATCTTT.